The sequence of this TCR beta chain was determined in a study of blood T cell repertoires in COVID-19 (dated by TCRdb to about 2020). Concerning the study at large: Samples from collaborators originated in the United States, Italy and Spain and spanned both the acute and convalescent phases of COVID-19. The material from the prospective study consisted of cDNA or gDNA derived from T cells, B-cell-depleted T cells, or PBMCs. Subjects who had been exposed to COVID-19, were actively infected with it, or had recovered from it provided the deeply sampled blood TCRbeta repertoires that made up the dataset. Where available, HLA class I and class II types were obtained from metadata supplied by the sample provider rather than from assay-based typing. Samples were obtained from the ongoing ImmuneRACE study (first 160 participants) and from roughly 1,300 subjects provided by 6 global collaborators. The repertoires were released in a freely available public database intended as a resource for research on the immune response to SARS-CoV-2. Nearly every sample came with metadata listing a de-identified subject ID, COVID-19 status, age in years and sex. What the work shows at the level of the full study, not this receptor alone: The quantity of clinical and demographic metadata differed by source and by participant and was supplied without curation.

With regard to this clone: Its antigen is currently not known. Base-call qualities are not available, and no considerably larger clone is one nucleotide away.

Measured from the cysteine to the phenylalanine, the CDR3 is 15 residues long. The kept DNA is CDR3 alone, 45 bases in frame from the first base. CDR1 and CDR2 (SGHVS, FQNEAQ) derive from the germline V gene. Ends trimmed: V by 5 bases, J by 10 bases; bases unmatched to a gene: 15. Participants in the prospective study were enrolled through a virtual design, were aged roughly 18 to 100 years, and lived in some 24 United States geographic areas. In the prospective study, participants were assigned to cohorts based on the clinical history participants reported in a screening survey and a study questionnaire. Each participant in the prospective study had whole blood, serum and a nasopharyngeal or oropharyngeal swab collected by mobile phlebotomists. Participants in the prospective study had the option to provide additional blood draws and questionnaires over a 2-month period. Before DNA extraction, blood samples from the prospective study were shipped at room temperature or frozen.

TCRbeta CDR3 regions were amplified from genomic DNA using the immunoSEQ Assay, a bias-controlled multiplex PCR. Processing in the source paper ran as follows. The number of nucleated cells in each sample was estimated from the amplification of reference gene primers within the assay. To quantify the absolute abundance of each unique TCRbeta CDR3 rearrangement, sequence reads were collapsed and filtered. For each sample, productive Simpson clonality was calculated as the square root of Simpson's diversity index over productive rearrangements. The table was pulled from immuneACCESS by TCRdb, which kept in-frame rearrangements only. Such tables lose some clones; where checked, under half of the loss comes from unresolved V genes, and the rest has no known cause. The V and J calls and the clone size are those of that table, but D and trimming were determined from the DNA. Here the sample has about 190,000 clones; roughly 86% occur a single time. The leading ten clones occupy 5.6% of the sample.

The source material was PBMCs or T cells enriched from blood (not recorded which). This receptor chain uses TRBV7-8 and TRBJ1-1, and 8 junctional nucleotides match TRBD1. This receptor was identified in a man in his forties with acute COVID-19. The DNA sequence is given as TGTGCCAGCAGCCAATATTCAAAGGGACAGGAAAGAGCTTTCTTT. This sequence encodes CASSQYSKGQERAFF.